This paragraph covers one T cell receptor (beta chain) sequence. It has no known antigen specificity. No base quality values were provided; no much bigger clone lies one nucleotide off. This sample is drawn from a study of T cell changes during pregnancy in multiple sclerosis (dated 2019 in TCRdb). The study in broad terms: The study examined how the T cell repertoire changed over the course of pregnancy in women with multiple sclerosis.

The V end loses 5 bases and the J end loses 8 bases, and a stretch of 18 bases separates them. CDR1 and CDR2 were assigned from the germline V gene as MNHEY and SVGAGI. CDR3 length: 15 amino acids, cysteine to phenylalanine. Just the 45-base CDR3 DNA is kept, in frame starting at base 1. Library preparation employed the immunoSEQ multiplex PCR assay. TCRdb provides this immuneACCESS table in a form limited to in-frame rearrangements. Some clones are lacking; in checked studies, under half of them reflect an unresolved V gene, and why the rest are absent is not known. In all, the sample holds about 28,000 clones, and around nine tenths of those were seen once. The leading ten clones occupy approximately 0.69% of the sample.

The rearrangement combines TRBV6-5 with TRBJ1-4; the D gene is perhaps TRBD1, on 5 matching bases. The receptor's source is a female donor in good health, enrolled as a control in a pregnancy study. The sample consisted of CD4+ T cells from peripheral blood mononuclear cells, taken in the first trimester of pregnancy. The sequenced DNA: TGTGCCAGCAGTCCACTAGCAGGGAGGAACGAAAAACTGTTTTTT. This is translated as CASSPLAGRNEKLFF.